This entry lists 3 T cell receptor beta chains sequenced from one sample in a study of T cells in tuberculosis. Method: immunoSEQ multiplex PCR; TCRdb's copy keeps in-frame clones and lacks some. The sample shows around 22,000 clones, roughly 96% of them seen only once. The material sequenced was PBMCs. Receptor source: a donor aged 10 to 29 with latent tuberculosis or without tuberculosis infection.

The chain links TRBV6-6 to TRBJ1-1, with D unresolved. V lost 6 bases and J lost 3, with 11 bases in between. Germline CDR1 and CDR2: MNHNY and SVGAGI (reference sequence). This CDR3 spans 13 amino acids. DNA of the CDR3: TGTGCCAGCAGCATTACAGAGTACACTGAAGCTTTCTTT. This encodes CASSITEYTEAFF.

The CDR3 sequence is CASSPGGDTQYF. The CDR3 DNA follows: TGTGCCAGCAGCCCCGGGGGAGATACGCAGTATTTT. The chain combines TRBV7-3 with TRBJ2-3, with a weak D call TRBD2 (6 bases). The germline V and J ends were trimmed by 5 bases and 5 bases, with 8 bases remaining between them. The CDR3 consists of 12 residues. Germline loops: CDR1 SGHTA, CDR2 FQGTGA.

The CDR3 DNA follows: TGTGCCAGTAGTATAGGACAGGGCGTAGGTCAGCCCCAGCATTTT. Protein: CASSIGQGVGQPQHF. The V call is TRBV19, the J call TRBJ1-5; 7 nucleotides agree with TRBD1. With 1 base clipped from V and 6 bases from J, the junction kept 6 bases outside the gene matches. This CDR3 contains 15 residues. Germline V CDR1 and CDR2: LNHDA, SQIVND (reference sequence).